This entry concerns a single TCR beta chain. The CDR3 spans 13 residues. V lost 6 bases and J lost 6; bases outside the gene matches: 4. The sample originates from a study of blood T cell repertoires in COVID-19. Study-level information: The study drew acute and convalescent COVID-19 samples from the United States, Italy and Spain.

Some clones are missing from TCRdb's copy, which holds only in-frame ones; the method was immunoSEQ multiplex PCR. The repertoire consists of about 240,000 clones, with 70% to 85% occurring once and the leading ten covering around 9.9%. The receptor was derived from a woman of 80 years or more with acute or convalescent COVID-19. This sequence joins TRBV12-3 or TRBV12-4 and TRBJ1-2, with 10 bases aligning to TRBD1. Sequenced: peripheral blood. CDR3 region: CASRPGTGDGYTF. CDR3 bases: TGTGCCAGCAGGCCCGGGACAGGGGATGGCTACACCTTC.